This T cell receptor (beta chain) was captured in a study of blood T cell repertoires in COVID-19. Across the study: T cells, B-cell-depleted T cells, or PBMCs supplied cDNA or gDNA.

CDR3 length: 13 amino acids. V dropped 5 bases and J dropped 4 bases, with 10 bases sitting between them. CDR1 is SGHTA, CDR2 FQGTGA, per germline. Participants, 18 to 89 years old, spanned fewer than 25 US areas. Exposed volunteers were people who met a COVID-19 case within 2 weeks before study entry. Authors' analysis steps: Amplification with reference gene primers provided the estimates of nucleated cell counts. Only in-frame clones appear in the TCRdb table, and some are missing; sequencing was by immunoSEQ multiplex PCR. V and J calls and clone size are copied from that table; D and trimming were computed from the DNA. The sample has about 430,000 clones, 88% seen once.

The sample comprised PBMCs or T cells enriched from blood (not recorded which). The chain uses TRBV7-3 and TRBJ2-3; perhaps TRBD2 as D (5 bases). The clonotype was recovered from a woman younger than 35 who had been exposed to COVID-19. CDR3 sequence (DNA): TGTGCCAGCAGCCTCAGAGCGGCAGATACGCAGTATTTT. Its protein is CASSLRAADTQYF. Full variable domain (rest looked up from reference TRBV7-3 and TRBJ2-3): GAGVSQTPSNKVTEKGKYVELRCDPISGHTALYWYRQSLGQGPEFLIYFQGTGAADDSGLPNDRFFAVRPEGSVSTLKIQRTERGDSAVYLCASSLRAADTQYFGPGTRLTVL.